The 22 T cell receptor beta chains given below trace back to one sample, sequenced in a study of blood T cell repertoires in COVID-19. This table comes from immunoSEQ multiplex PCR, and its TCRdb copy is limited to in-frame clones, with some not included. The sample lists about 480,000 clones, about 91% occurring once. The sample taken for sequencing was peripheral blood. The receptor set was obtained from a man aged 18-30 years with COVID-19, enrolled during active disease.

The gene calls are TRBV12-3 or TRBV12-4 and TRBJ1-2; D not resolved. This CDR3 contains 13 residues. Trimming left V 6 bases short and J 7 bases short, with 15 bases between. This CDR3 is CASSRGGGVGYTF. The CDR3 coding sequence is TGTGCCAGCAGCAGAGGCGGTGGCGTTGGCTACACCTTC.

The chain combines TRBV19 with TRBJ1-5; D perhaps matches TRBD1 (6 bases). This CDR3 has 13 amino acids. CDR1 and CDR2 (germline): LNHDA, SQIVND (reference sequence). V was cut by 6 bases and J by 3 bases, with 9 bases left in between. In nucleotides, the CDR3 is TGTGCCAGTAGAACAGGGAACAATCAGCCCCAGCATTTT. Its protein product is CASRTGNNQPQHF.

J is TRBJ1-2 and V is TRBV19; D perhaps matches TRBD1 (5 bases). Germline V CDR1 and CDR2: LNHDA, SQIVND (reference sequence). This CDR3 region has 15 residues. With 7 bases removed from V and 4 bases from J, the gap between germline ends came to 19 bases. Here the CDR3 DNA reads TGTGCCAGTACCAATATGGGGACGGGAGGCTATGGCTACACCTTC. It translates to CASTNMGTGGYGYTF.

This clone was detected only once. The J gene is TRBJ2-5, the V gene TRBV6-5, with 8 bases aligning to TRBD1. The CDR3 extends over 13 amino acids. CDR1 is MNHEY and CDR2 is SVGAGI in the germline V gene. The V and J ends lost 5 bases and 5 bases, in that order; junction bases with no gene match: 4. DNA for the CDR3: TGTGCCAGCAGTAGACAGGGGTGGGAGACCCAGTACTTC. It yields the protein CASSRQGWETQYF.

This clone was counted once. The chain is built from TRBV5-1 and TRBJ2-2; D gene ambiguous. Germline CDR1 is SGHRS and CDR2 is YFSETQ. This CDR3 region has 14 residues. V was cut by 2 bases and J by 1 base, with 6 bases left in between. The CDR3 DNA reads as TGCGCCAGCAGCTTTTCAGGGAACACCGGGGAGCTGTTTTTT. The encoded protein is CASSFSGNTGELFF.

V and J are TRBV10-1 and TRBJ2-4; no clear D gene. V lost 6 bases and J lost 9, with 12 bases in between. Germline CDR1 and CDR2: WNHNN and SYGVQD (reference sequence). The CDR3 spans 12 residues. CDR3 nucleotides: TGCGCCAGCAGCGAGCAAGGCGGCATTCAGTACTTC. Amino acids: CASSEQGGIQYF.

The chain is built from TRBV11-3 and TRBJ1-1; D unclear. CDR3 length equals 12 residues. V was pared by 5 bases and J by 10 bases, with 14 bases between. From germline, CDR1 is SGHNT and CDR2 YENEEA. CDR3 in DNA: TGTGCCAGCAGCCGACGAAGGGAGGGAGCTTTCTTT. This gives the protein CASSRRREGAFF.

The CDR3 DNA is TGCGCCAGCAGCCCCGGGACTAGACCCGCCGAGCAGTACTTC. Its translation: CASSPGTRPAEQYF. The chain has TRBV5-1 and TRBJ2-7, with 8 bases matching TRBD2. The CDR3 covers 14 residues. J was trimmed by 6 bases and V by 4 bases; bases with no gene match: 9. Germline CDR1 reads SGHRS; CDR2 reads YFSETQ. Using reference TRBV5-1 and TRBJ2-7 for the parts outside the CDR3, the full variable domain is KAGVTQTPRYLIKTRGQQVTLSCSPISGHRSVSWYQQTPGQGLQFLFEYFSETQRNKGNFPGRFSGRQFSNSRSEMNVSTLELGDSALYLCASSPGTRPAEQYFGPGTRLTVT.

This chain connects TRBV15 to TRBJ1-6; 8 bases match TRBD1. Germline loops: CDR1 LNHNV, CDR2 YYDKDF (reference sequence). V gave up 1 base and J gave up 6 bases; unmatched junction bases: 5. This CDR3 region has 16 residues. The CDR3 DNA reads TGTGCCACCAGCAGAGCCGGGACAGGAATTAATTCACCCCTCCACTTT. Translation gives CATSRAGTGINSPLHF.

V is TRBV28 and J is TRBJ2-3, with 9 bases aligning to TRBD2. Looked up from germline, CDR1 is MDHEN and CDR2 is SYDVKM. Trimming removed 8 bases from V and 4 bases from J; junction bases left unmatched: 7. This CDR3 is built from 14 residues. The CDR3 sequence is CASGLAGGADTQYF. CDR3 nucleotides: TGTGCCAGCGGGCTGGCGGGGGGGGCAGATACGCAGTATTTT.

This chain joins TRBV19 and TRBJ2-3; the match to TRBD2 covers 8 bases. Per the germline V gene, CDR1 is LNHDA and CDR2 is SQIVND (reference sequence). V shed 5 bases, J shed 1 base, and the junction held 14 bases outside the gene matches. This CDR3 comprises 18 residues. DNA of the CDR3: TGTGCCAGTAGTTCCGGAGGCGCCGGGGGGGCACGCACAGATACGCAGTATTTT. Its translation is CASSSGGAGGARTDTQYF.

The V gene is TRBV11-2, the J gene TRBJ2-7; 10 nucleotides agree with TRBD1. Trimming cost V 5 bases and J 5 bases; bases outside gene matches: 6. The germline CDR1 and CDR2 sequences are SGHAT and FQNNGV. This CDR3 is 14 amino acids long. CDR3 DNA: TGTGCCAGCAGCCCCGGGACAGGGGAACACGAGCAGTACTTC. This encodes CASSPGTGEHEQYF.

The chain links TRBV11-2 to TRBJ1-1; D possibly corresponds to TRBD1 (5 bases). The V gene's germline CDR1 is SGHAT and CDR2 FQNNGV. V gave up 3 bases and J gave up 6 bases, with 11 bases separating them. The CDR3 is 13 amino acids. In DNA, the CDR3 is TGTGCCAGCAGCTTGTGGGGGGTCCCTGAAGCTTTCTTT. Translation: CASSLWGVPEAFF. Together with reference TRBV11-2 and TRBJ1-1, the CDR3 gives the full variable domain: EAGVAQSPRYKIIEKRQSVAFWCNPISGHATLYWYQQILGQGPKLLIQFQNNGVVDDSQLPKDRFSAERLKGVDSTLKIQPAKLEDSAVYLCASSLWGVPEAFFGQGTRLTVV.

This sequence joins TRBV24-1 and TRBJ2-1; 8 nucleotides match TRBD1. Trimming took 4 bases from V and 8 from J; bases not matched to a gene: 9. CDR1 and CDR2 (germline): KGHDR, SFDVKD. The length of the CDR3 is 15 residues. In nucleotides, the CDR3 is TGTGCCACCAGTGAGGGGCAGGGGGCTAGGTATGAGCAGTTCTTC. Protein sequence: CATSEGQGARYEQFF.

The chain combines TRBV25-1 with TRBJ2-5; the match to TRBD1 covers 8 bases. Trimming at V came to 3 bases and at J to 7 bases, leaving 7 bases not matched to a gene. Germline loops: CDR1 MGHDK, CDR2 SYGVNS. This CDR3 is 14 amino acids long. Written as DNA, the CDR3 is TGTGCCAGCAGTGAGCGACAGGGGAGAGGGACCCAGTACTTC. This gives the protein CASSERQGRGTQYF.

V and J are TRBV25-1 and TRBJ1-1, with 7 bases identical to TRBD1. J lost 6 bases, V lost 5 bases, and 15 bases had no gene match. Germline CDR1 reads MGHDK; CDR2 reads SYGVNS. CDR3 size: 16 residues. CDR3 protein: CASSPRTGSFVSEAFF. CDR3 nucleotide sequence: TGTGCCAGCAGTCCCCGGACAGGATCCTTCGTTTCTGAAGCTTTCTTT.

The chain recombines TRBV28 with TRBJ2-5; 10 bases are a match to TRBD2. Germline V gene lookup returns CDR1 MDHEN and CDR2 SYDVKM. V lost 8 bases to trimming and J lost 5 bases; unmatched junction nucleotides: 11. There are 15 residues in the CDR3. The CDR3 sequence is CASARQRGGRETQYF. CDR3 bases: TGTGCCAGCGCCCGCCAGCGGGGGGGCCGGGAGACCCAGTACTTC.

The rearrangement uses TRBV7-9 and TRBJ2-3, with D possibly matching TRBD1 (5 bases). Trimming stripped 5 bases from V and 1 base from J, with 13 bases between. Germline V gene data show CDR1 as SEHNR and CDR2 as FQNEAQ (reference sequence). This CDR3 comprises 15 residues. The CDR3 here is CASSARTGGTDTQYF. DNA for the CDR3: TGTGCCAGCAGCGCTAGAACAGGAGGCACAGATACGCAGTATTTT.

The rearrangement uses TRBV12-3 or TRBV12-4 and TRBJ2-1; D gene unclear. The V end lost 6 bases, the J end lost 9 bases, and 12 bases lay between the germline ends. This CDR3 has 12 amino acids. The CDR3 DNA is TGTGCCAGCAGAGGTCAGAGCGTTGAGCAGTTCTTC. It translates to CASRGQSVEQFF.

CDR3: CASSLSGGTETQYF. CDR3 bases: TGTGCCAGCAGCTTAAGCGGGGGAACCGAGACCCAGTACTTC. This sequence joins TRBV11-3 and TRBJ2-5; 8 nucleotides line up with TRBD2. The V gene end was trimmed by 2 bases and the J gene end by 5 bases; junction bases not matched to a gene: 4. There are 14 residues in the CDR3. The germline CDR1 and CDR2 sequences are SGHNT and YENEEA.

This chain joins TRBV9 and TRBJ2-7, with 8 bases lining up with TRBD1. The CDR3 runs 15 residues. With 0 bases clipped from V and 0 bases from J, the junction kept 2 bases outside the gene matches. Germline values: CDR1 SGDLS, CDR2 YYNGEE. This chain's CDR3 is CASSVEGTGSYEQYF. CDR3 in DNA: TGTGCCAGCAGCGTAGAGGGGACAGGCTCCTACGAGCAGTACTTC.

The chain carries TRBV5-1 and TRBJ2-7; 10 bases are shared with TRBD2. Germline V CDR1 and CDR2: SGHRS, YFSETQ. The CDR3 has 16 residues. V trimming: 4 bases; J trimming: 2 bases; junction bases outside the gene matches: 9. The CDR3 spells CASSNAPSGGPYEQYF. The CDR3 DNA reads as TGCGCCAGCAGCAACGCCCCTAGCGGGGGTCCCTACGAGCAGTACTTC.